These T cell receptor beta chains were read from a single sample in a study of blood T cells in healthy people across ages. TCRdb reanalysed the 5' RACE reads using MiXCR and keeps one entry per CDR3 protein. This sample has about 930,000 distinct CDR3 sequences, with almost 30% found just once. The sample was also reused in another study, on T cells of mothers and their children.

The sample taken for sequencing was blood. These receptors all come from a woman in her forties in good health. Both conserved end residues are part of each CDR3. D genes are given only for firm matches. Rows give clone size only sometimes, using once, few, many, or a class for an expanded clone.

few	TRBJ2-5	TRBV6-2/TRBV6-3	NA	TGTGCCAGCAGTTACGGGGGCCCCCAAGAGACCCAGTACTTC	CASSYGGPQETQYF
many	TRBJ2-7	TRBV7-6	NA	TGTGCCAGCAGCTTAGGTAGCGGAACCACCTACGAGCAGTACTTC	CASSLGSGTTYEQYF
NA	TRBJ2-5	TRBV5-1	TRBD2	TGCGCCAGCAGCTTGGTCGGTAGCGGGGGGTTTGAGACCCAGTACTTC	CASSLVGSGGFETQYF
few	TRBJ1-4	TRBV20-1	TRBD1	TGCAGTGCTAGAGATCCGCGGCAGGGGGCAACTAATGAAAAACTGTTTTTT	CSARDPRQGATNEKLFF
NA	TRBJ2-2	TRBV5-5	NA	TGTGCCAGCAGCTTGGAATTCGGACACAACACCGGGGAGCTGTTTTTT	CASSLEFGHNTGELFF
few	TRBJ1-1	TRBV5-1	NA	TGCGCCAGCAGCTCGCCCACCTCGAACACTGAAGCTTTCTTT	CASSSPTSNTEAFF
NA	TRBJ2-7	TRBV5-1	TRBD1	TGCGCCAGCAGCTCCCGGGACAGGGGGGACGAGCAGTACTTC	CASSSRDRGDEQYF
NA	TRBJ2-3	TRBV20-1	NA	TGCAGTGCTAGAGATCGTAGCGTTAATACGCAGTATTTT	CSARDRSVNTQYF
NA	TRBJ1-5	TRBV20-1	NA	TGCAGTGCTAGTTTCAGGAAGGGGGATCAGCCCCAGCATTTT	CSASFRKGDQPQHF
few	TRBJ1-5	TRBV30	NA	TGTGCCTGGGGTGAAGCTGGCAATCAGCCCCAGCATTTT	CAWGEAGNQPQHF
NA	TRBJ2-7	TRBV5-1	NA	TGCGCCAGCAGCTTGGTGGGGGGTTTCAACTACGAGCAGTACTTC	CASSLVGGFNYEQYF
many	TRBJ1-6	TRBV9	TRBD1	TGTGCCAGCAGCGCATCGGGACAGGGAACTCCACCTTTCAGCTCCTATAATTCACCCCTCCACTTT	CASSASGQGTPPFSSYNSPLHF
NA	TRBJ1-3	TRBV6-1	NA	TGTGCCAGCAGTGAGGGAAGGGGCTCTGGAAACACCATATATTTT	CASSEGRGSGNTIYF
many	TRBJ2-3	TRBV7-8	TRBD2	TGTGCCAGCAGCATTAGCGGGGGCACAGATACGCAGTATTTT	CASSISGGTDTQYF
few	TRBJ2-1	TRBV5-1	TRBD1	TGCGCCAGCAGCAGATATTCGGACAGGGTGGGCAATGAGCAGTTCTTC	CASSRYSDRVGNEQFF
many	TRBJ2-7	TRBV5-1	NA	TGCGCCAGCAGCTTGAGGATCGGAGAGCAGTACTTC	CASSLRIGEQYF
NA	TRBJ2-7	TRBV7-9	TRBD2	TGTGCCAGCAGCTCAGACGGGGGGGAGCAGTACTTC	CASSSDGGEQYF
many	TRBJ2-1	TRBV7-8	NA	TGTGCCAGCAGCGTTGACATTGGGTACGCGGAGCAGTTCTTC	CASSVDIGYAEQFF
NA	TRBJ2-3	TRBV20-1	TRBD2	TGCAGTGCTAGACCGGGGACTAGCGGTGGGGATACGCAGTATTTT	CSARPGTSGGDTQYF
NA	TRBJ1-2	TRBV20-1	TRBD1	TGCAGTGCTACGATTGACAGGGGGAGAGATGGCTACACCTTC	CSATIDRGRDGYTF
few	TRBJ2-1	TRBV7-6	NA	TGTGCCAGCAGCTTAACCACTACCGGTGAGCAGTTCTTC	CASSLTTTGEQFF
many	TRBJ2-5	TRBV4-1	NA	TGCGCCAGCAGCCCTGTTAGCCCTGGACAAGAGACCCAGTACTTC	CASSPVSPGQETQYF
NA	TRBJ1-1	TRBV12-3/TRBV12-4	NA	TGTGCCAGCACCCTTACAGGGTCGGCCACTGAAGCTTTCTTT	CASTLTGSATEAFF
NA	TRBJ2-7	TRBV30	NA	TGTGCCTGGAGTCACGGGGGCGAGCAGTACTTC	CAWSHGGEQYF
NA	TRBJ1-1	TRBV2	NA	TGTGCCAGCAGTGAAACGCCTATAGGCACTGAAGCTTTCTTT	CASSETPIGTEAFF
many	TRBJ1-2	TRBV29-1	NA	TGCAGCGTTCCCAGGATCCCTGGCTACACCTTC	CSVPRIPGYTF
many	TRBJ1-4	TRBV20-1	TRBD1	TGCAGTGCTAGGCGGACAGGGGGGGATGAAAAACTGTTTTTT	CSARRTGGDEKLFF
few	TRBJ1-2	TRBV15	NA	TGTGCCACCAGCACTTCTATTAGGCGGGGTGGCTACACCTTC	CATSTSIRRGGYTF
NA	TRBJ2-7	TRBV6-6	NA	TGTGCCAGCAGTTACTCAGGGTTAGGGCACGAGCAGTACTTC	CASSYSGLGHEQYF
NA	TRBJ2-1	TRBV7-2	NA	TGTGCCAGCAGCTTACAGGGGTCCTACGAGCAGTTCTTC	CASSLQGSYEQFF
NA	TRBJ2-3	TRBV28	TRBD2	TGTGCCAGCAGTTTCGCGAGCGCGAGCGGGGTAAGAGATACGCAGTATTTT	CASSFASASGVRDTQYF
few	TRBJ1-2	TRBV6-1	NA	TGTGCCAGCAGTGAAGAGGCCCGTAGAGGCTACACCTTC	CASSEEARRGYTF
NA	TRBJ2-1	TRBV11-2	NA	TGTGCCAGCAGCTTACAGGTTTGCAATGAGCAGTTCTTC	CASSLQVCNEQFF
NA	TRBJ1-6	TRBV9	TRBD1	TGTGCCAGCAGCTTACGGTCCGGGACAGGGCAATATTCACCCCTCCACTTT	CASSLRSGTGQYSPLHF
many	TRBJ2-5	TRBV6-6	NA	TGTGCCAGCAGTTACGCGACAGCCGTTGAAGAGACCCAGTACTTC	CASSYATAVEETQYF
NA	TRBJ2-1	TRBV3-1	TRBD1	TGTGCCACCTTACCCGGACAGGGCGATGAGCAGTTCTTC	CATLPGQGDEQFF
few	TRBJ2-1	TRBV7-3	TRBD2	TGTGCCAGCAGCTTTACGCACGGACTAGGCAATGAGCAGTTCTTC	CASSFTHGLGNEQFF
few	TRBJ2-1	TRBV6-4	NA	TGTGCCAGCAGTGAGTCACGGGGGGCAAACTACAATGAGCAGTTCTTC	CASSESRGANYNEQFF
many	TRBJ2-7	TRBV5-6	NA	TGTGCCAGCAGCTTGGCCGAGACGGCCGGCGAGCAGTACTTC	CASSLAETAGEQYF
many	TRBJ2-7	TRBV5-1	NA	TGCGCCAGCAGCCCCGCGGGGAGCTCCTACGAGCAGTACTTC	CASSPAGSSYEQYF
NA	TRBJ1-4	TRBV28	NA	TGTGCCAGCAGTGCACGGGCCTATTATGCCACTAATGAAAAACTGTTTTTT	CASSARAYYATNEKLFF
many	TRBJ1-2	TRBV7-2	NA	TGTGCCAGCAGCGCAGGGCTTGGCTATGGCTACACCTTC	CASSAGLGYGYTF
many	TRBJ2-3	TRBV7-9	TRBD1	TGTGCCAGCAGCCCCGGACAGGGGGGCACAGATACGCAGTATTTT	CASSPGQGGTDTQYF
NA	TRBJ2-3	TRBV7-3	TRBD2	TGTGCCAGCAGCTTAATCCTCGCTAGCGGGACGGGTCTTGGTACGCAGTATTTT	CASSLILASGTGLGTQYF
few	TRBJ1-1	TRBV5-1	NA	TGCGCCAGCAGCTCTCTTGGGCTGGGGACTGAAGCTTTCTTT	CASSSLGLGTEAFF
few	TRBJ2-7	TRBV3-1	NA	TGTGCCAGCAGCCAACTGGGGGGCTCCTACGAGCAGTACTTC	CASSQLGGSYEQYF
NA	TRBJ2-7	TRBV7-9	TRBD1	TGTGCCAGCAGCTTACTCACGACAGGGTCCGGCTACGAGCAGTACTTC	CASSLLTTGSGYEQYF
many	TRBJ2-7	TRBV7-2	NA	TGTGCCAGCAGCTTCCCGCAGATCCACGAGCAGTACTTC	CASSFPQIHEQYF
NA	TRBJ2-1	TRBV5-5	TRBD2	TGTGCCAGCAGCTTAACGCCGAGTAGCGGGAGGGCCGCTGAGCAGTTCTTC	CASSLTPSSGRAAEQFF
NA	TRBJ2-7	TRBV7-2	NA	TGTGCCAGCAGCTTACTAAGTGCTCTGGGCGAGCAGTACTTC	CASSLLSALGEQYF
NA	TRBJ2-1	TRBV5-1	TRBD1	TGCGCCAGCAGCTTAAACAGGGGGCGAGATGAGCAGTTCTTC	CASSLNRGRDEQFF